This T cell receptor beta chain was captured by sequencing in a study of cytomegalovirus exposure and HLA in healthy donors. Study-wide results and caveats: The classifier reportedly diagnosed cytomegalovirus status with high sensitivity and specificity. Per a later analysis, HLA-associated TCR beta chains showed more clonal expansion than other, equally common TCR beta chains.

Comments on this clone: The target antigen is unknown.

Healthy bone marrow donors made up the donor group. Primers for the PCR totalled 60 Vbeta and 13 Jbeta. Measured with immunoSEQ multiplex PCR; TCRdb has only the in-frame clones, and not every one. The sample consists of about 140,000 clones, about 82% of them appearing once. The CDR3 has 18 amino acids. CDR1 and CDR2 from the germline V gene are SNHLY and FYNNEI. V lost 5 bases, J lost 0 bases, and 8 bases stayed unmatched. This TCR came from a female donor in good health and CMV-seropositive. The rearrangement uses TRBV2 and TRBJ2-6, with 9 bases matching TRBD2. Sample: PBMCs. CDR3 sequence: CASSRRGGLNSGANVLTF. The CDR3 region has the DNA TGTGCCAGCAGTCGGCGGGGGGGCCTGAACTCTGGGGCCAACGTCCTGACTTTC. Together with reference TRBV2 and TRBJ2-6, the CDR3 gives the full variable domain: EPEVTQTPSHQVTQMGQEVILRCVPISNHLYFYWYRQILGQKVEFLVSFYNNEISEKSEIFDDQFSVERPDGSNFTLKIRSTKLEDSAMYFCASSRRGGLNSGANVLTFGAGSRLTVL.